This T cell receptor (beta chain) was documented in a study of neoadjuvant anti-PD-1 for oral cavity cancer. Overall study context: Patients without progression received a fourth nivolumab dose around day 43, then surgical resection on days 50-56. General observations from the study: After neoadjuvant nivolumab, PBMC T cell clonality was significantly higher in non-responders than responders. Each response group had just three patients in TCR analyses.

Comments on this clone: The antigen is undetermined.

Libraries were prepared by immunoSEQ multiplex PCR; TCRdb keeps only in-frame clonotypes and omits some of them. The sample has 55,000 to 80,000 clones, about nine tenths seen once. Specified time point: after neoadjuvant nivolumab, at surgical resection. PBMCs were not maintained or expanded in culture before analysis. Unmatched junction bases numbered 13, after V lost 5 bases and J lost 7 bases. The CDR3 covers 16 residues. Germline V gives CDR1 MGHRA, CDR2 YSYEKL. This material consisted of PBMCs, taken after nivolumab (anti-PD-1) treatment. This sequence was found in a person between 40 and 85 years old with oral cavity squamous cell carcinoma. The rearrangement joins TRBV4-1 to TRBJ2-7; TRBD2 agrees at 11 bases. This chain's CDR3 is CASSVGSGREVEEQYF. The CDR3 nucleotides read TGCGCCAGCAGCGTTGGTAGCGGGAGGGAGGTTGAGGAGCAGTACTTC.